The rows below give T cell receptor beta chains drawn from one sample of a study of beta chain features in type 1 diabetes. Assay used: immunoSEQ multiplex PCR; TCRdb lists only in-frame clones, some missing. In the table there are 230,000 or so clones, 16% of which are singletons. Input material: naive CD4+ T cells from blood. The receptor source for this set is a man aged 30-40 years with type 1 diabetes. The CDR3 runs from the conserved cysteine through the conserved F or W. A D gene is named only where the DNA matches it firmly. Not every row has a clone size; where given, it reads once, few, many or a size class.

d_gene	j_gene	abundance	v_gene	CDR3aa	CDR3nt
TRBD1	TRBJ1-3	few	TRBV29-1	CSVDRQGLGNTIYF	TGCAGCGTTGACCGACAGGGACTTGGAAACACCATATATTTT
TRBD1	TRBJ2-7	few	TRBV9	CASSSGTGAYEQYF	TGTGCCAGCAGCAGCGGGACAGGGGCCTACGAGCAGTACTTC
NA	TRBJ2-7	few	TRBV10-3	CAISETTPEQYF	TGTGCCATCAGTGAAACGACTCCCGAGCAGTACTTC
NA	TRBJ2-1	NA	TRBV7-2	CASGISLGGEQFF	TGTGCCAGCGGCATTTCACTGGGGGGTGAGCAGTTCTTC
TRBD2	TRBJ2-7	NA	TRBV7-2	CASSSLAGGPYEQYF	TGTGCCAGCAGCTCCCTAGCGGGAGGACCCTACGAGCAGTACTTC
TRBD1	TRBJ1-2	few	TRBV30	CACTGQDGYTF	TGTGCCTGCACCGGACAGGATGGCTACACCTTC
TRBD1	TRBJ2-6	few	TRBV11-2	CASSLRDRGPSGANVLTF	TGTGCCAGCAGCTTACGGGACAGGGGCCCTTCTGGGGCCAACGTCCTGACTTTC
TRBD1	TRBJ1-5	NA	TRBV29-1	CSVGQGGGNQPQHF	TGCAGCGTGGGACAGGGGGGAGGCAATCAGCCCCAGCATTTT
TRBD2	TRBJ2-1	NA	TRBV5-1	CASSYGLAGSYNEQFF	TGCGCCAGCAGCTATGGACTAGCGGGATCCTACAATGAGCAGTTCTTC
TRBD1	TRBJ1-1	few	TRBV29-1	CSAQQGNSAEAFF	TGCAGCGCCCAACAGGGGAATAGCGCTGAAGCTTTCTTT
TRBD2	TRBJ2-3	NA	TRBV7-9	CASSLGRAGDTDTQYF	TGTGCCAGCAGCCTCGGGCGGGCGGGAGACACAGATACGCAGTATTTT
NA	TRBJ2-3	NA	TRBV29-1	CSADLGDTQYF	TGCAGCGCGGACCTCGGGGATACGCAGTATTTT
NA	TRBJ2-3	few	TRBV6-1	CASSEGGGMPQYF	TGTGCCAGCAGTGAAGGGGGCGGGATGCCGCAGTATTTT
NA	TRBJ2-7	NA	TRBV7-2	CASRWDTSSYEQYF	TGTGCCAGCAGATGGGACACGAGCTCCTACGAGCAGTACTTC
NA	TRBJ2-3	NA	TRBV9	CASSVAAGSDTQYF	TGTGCCAGCAGCGTAGCGGCAGGGTCAGATACGCAGTATTTT
TRBD1	TRBJ1-1	few	TRBV5-1	CASSLMTGLEAFF	TGCGCCAGCAGCTTGATGACAGGGCTGGAAGCTTTCTTT
TRBD2	TRBJ2-3	NA	TRBV5-1	CASSSAGTSGSLGTDTQYF	TGCGCCAGCAGCTCGGCCGGGACTAGCGGCTCCCTGGGCACAGATACGCAGTATTTT
NA	TRBJ2-1	few	TRBV18	CASSPLREQFF	TGTGCCAGCTCACCGTTGCGGGAGCAGTTCTTC
NA	TRBJ2-5	NA	TRBV2	CASRWGPSLRAETQYF	TGTGCCAGCAGATGGGGACCCTCCCTTCGGGCGGAGACCCAGTACTTC
TRBD1	TRBJ2-3	NA	TRBV29-1	CSVRPGQTDTQYF	TGCAGCGTTCGTCCGGGACAGACAGATACGCAGTATTTT
TRBD1	TRBJ1-2	NA	TRBV2	CASRLRQGENYGYTF	TGTGCCAGCAGGCTACGACAGGGGGAGAACTATGGCTACACCTTC
NA	TRBJ2-3	NA	TRBV2	CASSYTDTQYF	TGTGCCAGCAGTTACACAGATACGCAGTATTTT
NA	TRBJ2-5	few	TRBV5-1	CASSLYVGTQETQYF	TGCGCCAGCAGCTTGTATGTCGGGACTCAAGAGACCCAGTACTTC
NA	TRBJ2-5	NA	TRBV9	CASSGGKSGTTQYF	TGTGCCAGCAGCGGTGGGAAGTCAGGGACTACCCAGTACTTC
NA	TRBJ2-5	few	TRBV27	CASSFKAGETQYF	TGTGCCAGCAGTTTTAAGGCCGGAGAGACCCAGTACTTC
TRBD2	TRBJ2-7	NA	TRBV6-6	CASSGGLAGPTYEQYF	TGTGCCAGCAGTGGCGGACTAGCGGGACCGACCTACGAGCAGTACTTC
NA	TRBJ1-1	few	TRBV28	CASRKPGNTEAFF	TGTGCCAGCAGGAAACCAGGGAACACTGAAGCTTTCTTT
NA	TRBJ2-1	few	TRBV7-2	CASSLDGAYNEQFF	TGTGCCAGCAGCTTAGACGGAGCCTACAATGAGCAGTTCTTC
TRBD2	TRBJ2-7	few	TRBV5-1	CASTGGRDDEQYF	TGCGCCAGCACGGGCGGGAGGGACGACGAGCAGTACTTC